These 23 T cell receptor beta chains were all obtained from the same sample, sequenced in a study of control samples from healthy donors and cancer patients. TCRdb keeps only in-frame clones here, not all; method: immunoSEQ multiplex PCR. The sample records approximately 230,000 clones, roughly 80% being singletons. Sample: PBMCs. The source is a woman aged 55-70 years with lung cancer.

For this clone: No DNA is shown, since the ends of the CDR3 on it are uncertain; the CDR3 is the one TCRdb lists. This chain's CDR3 is CASRLVGTGAQPQHF. The chain employs TRBV12-2 and TRBJ1-5; the tabulated D call, TRBD1, remains unverified against the DNA. TRBV12-2 is designated a pseudogene. Counting both end residues, the CDR3 totals 15 amino acids.

CDR3 sequence (DNA): TGTGCCTGGAGCCAACCGGGACAGAGCTCCTACGAGCAGTACTTC. It codes for CAWSQPGQSSYEQYF. The V gene is TRBV30, the J gene TRBJ2-7; 7 bases are shared with TRBD1. J was trimmed by 0 bases and V by 3 bases; bases with no gene match: 8. CDR1 GTSNPN and CDR2 SVGIG come from the germline V gene (reference sequence). CDR3 length equals 15 residues.

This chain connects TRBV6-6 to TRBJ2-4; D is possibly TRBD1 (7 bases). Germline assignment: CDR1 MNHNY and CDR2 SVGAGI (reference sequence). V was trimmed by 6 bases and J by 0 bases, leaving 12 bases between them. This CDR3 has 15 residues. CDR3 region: CASRPRGEAKNIQYF. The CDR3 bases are TGTGCCAGCAGGCCCAGGGGGGAAGCCAAAAACATTCAGTACTTC.

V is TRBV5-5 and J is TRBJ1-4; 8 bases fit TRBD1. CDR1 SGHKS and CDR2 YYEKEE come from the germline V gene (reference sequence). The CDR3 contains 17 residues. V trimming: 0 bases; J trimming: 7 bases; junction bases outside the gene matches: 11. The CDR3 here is CASSLEGADRGTEKLFF. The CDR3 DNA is TGTGCCAGCAGCTTGGAGGGGGCTGACAGGGGTACTGAAAAACTGTTTTTT.

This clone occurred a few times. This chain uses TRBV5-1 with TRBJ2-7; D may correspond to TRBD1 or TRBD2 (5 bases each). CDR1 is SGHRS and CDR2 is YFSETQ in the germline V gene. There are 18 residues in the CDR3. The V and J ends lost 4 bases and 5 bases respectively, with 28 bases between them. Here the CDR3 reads CASSLPFGGPDKRDEQYF. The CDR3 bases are TGCGCCAGCAGCCTCCCTTTTGGGGGACCCGACAAACGGGACGAGCAGTACTTC.

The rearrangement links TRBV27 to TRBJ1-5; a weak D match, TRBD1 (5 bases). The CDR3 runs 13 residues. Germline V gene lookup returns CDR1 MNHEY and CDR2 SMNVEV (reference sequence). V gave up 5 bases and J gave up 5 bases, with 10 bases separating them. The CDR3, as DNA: TGTGCCAGCAGTGGGACGGGGGATCAGCCCCAGCATTTT. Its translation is CASSGTGDQPQHF.

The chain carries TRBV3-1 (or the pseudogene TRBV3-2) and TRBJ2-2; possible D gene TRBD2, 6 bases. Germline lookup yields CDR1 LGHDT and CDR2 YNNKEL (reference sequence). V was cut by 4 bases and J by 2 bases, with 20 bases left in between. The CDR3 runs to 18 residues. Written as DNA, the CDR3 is TGTGCCAGCAGCCCTCTCCCCGGAGGGCTCCAAAACACCGGGGAGCTGTTTTTT. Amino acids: CASSPLPGGLQNTGELFF.

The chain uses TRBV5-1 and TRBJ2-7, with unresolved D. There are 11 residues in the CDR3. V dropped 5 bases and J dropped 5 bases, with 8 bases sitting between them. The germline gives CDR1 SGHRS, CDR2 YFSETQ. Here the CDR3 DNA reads TGCGCCAGCAGTATGGACCACGAGCAGTACTTC. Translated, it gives CASSMDHEQYF.

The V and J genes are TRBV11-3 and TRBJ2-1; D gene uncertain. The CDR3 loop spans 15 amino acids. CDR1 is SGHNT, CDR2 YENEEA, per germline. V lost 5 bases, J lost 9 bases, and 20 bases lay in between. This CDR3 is CASSAPGSLSGEQFF. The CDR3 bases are TGTGCCAGCAGCGCTCCGGGCTCACTATCCGGTGAGCAGTTCTTC.

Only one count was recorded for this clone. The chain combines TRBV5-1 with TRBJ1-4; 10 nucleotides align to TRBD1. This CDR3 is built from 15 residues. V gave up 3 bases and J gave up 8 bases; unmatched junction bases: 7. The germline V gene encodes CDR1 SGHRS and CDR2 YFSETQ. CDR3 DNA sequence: TGCGCCAGCAGCTCCGCCGGGACAGGGGAGGAAAAACTGTTTTTT. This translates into CASSSAGTGEEKLFF.

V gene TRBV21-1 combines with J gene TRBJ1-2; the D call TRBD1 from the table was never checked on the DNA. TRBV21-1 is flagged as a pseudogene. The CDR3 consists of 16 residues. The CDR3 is CASSQDRGPGPYGYTF. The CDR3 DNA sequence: TGTGCCAGCAGCCAGGACAGGGGCCCAGGGCCCTATGGCTACACCTTC.

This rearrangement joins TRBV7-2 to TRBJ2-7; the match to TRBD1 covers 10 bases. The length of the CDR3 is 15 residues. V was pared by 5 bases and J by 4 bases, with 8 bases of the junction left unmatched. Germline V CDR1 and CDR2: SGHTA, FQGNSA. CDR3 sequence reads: CASSRSGQGVYEQYF. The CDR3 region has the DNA TGTGCCAGCAGCCGGTCAGGACAGGGGGTTTACGAGCAGTACTTC.

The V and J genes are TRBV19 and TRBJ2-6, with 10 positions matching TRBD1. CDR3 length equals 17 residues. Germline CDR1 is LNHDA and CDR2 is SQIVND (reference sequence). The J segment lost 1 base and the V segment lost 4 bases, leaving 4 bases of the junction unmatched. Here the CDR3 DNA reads TGTGCCAGTAGTACGGACAGGGGGAGTTCTGGGGCCAACGTCCTGACTTTC. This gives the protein CASSTDRGSSGANVLTF.

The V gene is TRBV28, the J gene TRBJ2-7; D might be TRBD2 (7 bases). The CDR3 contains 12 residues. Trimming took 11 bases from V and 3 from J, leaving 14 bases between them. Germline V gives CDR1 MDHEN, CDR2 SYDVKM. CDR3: CAAARGGYEQYF. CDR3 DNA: TGTGCCGCCGCTAGGGGGGGCTACGAGCAGTACTTC.

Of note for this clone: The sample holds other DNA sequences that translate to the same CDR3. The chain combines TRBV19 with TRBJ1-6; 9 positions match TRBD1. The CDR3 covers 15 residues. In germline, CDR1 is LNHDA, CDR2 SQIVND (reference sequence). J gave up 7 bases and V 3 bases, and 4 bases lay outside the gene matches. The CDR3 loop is CASSIRDRDNSPLHF. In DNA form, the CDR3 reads TGTGCCAGTAGTATCCGGGACAGGGACAATTCACCCCTCCACTTT.

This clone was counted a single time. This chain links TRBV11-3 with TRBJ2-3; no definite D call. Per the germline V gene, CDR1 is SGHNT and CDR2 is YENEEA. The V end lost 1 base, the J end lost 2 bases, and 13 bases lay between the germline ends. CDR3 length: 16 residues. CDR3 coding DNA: TGTGCCAGCAGCTTAGGGAGAGGCACTTACACAGATACGCAGTATTTT. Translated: CASSLGRGTYTDTQYF.

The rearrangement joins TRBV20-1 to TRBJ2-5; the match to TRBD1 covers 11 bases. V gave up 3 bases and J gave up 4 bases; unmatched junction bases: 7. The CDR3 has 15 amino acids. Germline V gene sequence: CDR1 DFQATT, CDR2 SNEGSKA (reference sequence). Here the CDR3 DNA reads TGCAGTGCTAGTTCCGGACAGGGGGCTGGAGAGACCCAGTACTTC. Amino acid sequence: CSASSGQGAGETQYF.

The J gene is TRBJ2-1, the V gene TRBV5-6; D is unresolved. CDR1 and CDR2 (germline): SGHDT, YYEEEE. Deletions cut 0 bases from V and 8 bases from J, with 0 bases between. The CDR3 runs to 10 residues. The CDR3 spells CASSLDEQFF. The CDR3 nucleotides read TGTGCCAGCAGCTTGGATGAGCAGTTCTTC.

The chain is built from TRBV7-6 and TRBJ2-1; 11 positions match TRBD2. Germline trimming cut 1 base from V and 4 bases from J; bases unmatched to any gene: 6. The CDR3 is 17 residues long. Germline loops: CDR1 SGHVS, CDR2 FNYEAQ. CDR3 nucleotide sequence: TGTGCCAGCAGCTTAGAGACTAGCGGGGCCGTTTACAATGAGCAGTTCTTC. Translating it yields CASSLETSGAVYNEQFF.

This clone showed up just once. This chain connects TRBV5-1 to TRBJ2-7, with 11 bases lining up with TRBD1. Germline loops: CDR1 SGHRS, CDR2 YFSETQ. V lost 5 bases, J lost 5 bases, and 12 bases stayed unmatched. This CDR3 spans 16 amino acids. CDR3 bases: TGCGCCAGCAGTTTTAGTCCGGGACAGGGGGTGAACGAGCAGTACTTC. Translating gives CASSFSPGQGVNEQYF.

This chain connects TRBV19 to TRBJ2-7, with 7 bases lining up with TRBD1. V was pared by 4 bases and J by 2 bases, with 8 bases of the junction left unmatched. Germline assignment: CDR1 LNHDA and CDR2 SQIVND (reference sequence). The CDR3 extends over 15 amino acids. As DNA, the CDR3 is TGTGCCAGTAGTAAGACAGGGTTGGGGCCCTACGAGCAGTACTTC. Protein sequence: CASSKTGLGPYEQYF.

CDR3 in DNA: TGTGCCAGCGGGTACCAAGAGACCCAGTACTTC. Translating it yields CASGYQETQYF. The chain joins TRBV2 to TRBJ2-5, with D unresolved. Between the trimmed V and J ends, which lost 8 bases and 0 bases, there was a span of 4 bases. The CDR3 is 11 amino acids. Germline loops: CDR1 SNHLY, CDR2 FYNNEI.

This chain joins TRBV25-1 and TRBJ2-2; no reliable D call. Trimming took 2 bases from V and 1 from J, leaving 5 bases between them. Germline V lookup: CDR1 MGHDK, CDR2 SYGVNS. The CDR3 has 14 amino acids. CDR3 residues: CASSEVLNTGELFF. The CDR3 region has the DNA TGTGCCAGCAGTGAAGTCTTGAACACCGGGGAGCTGTTTTTT.